Each of the 6 T cell receptor beta chains below was sequenced from the same sample in a study of T-cell reconstitution after alpha-beta-depleted transplantation in children. This sample's TCRbeta library carried unique molecular identifier barcodes. From the PCR reads, TCRdb called clonotypes with MiXCR, one entry per CDR3 protein. This sample yields fewer than 550,000 distinct CDR3 sequences, of which approximately 10% are seen a single time; 5% to 6.5% belongs to the top ten. This specimen consisted of PBMCs from the stem cell graft donor, obtained from the stem cell graft. Receptors originate from a human donor who donated a stem cell graft to a child with acute myeloid leukemia.

This clonotype turned up a few times. CDR3 DNA sequence: TGTGCCAGCAGCCGCCAGACTAGCGGGAGCATCTACAATGAGCAGTTCTTC. Translated, it gives CASSRQTSGSIYNEQFF. V usage is TRBV7-2 and J usage is TRBJ2-1; 12 bases are a match to TRBD2. The CDR3 runs 17 residues. V lost 5 bases and J lost 3; bases outside the gene matches: 8. Germline V gene data show CDR1 as SGHTA and CDR2 as FQGNSA.

This clonotype was recorded many times. This sequence joins TRBV5-6 and TRBJ1-2, with a possible D match to TRBD1 (5 bases). This CDR3 has 13 residues. Per the germline V gene, CDR1 is SGHDT and CDR2 is YYEEEE. V gave up 0 bases and J gave up 4 bases, with 7 bases separating them. The CDR3 nucleotides are TGTGCCAGCAGCTTGGCCGGGACCTATGGCTACACCTTC. This encodes CASSLAGTYGYTF.

The table lists this clonotype with many counts. The chain is built from TRBV12-3 or TRBV12-4 and TRBJ2-5, with TRBD2 matching 11 bases. The CDR3 is 15 residues long. V shed 6 bases, J shed 6 bases, and the junction held 9 bases outside the gene matches. In DNA form, the CDR3 reads TGTGCCAGCAGCGTTCGACCTAGCGGGGGGCAGACCCAGTACTTC. Translated: CASSVRPSGGQTQYF.

The chain has TRBV29-1 and TRBJ1-4, with a possible D match to TRBD1 (5 bases). The CDR3 covers 13 residues. With 6 bases removed from V and 5 bases from J, the gap between germline ends came to 13 bases. CDR1 is SQVTM, CDR2 ANQGSEA, per germline. CDR3 amino acids: CSVGTGLNEKLFF. The CDR3 region has the DNA TGCAGCGTGGGGACGGGACTAAATGAAAAACTGTTTTTT.

This chain joins TRBV7-2 and TRBJ2-1; either TRBD1 or TRBD2 may supply D (6 bases each). This CDR3 is 15 amino acids long. Germline V gene data show CDR1 as SGHTA and CDR2 as FQGNSA. Trimming cost V 2 bases and J 8 bases, with 16 bases left between them. CDR3 bases: TGTGCCAGCAGCTTATTGCTTGGACAGCGGGATGAGCAGTTCTTC. The encoded protein is CASSLLLGQRDEQFF.

This rearrangement joins TRBV7-8 to TRBJ1-5; 8 positions agree with TRBD1. CDR3 length equals 15 residues. CDR1 and CDR2 (germline): SGHVS, FQNEAQ. The junction had 9 bases not matched to a gene; V was cut back by 8 bases and J by 3 bases. Here the CDR3 reads CASQTRDRPNQPQHF. CDR3 in DNA: TGTGCCAGCCAGACGAGGGACAGGCCCAATCAGCCCCAGCATTTT.